The 28 T cell receptor beta chains presented below share a single source sample, sequenced in a study of patients and donors after allogeneic stem cell transplantation. A single record per CDR3 protein comes from TCRdb applying MiXCR to the RT-PCR reads. The sample has 45,000 to 65,000 distinct CDR3 sequences, less than 15% seen once. Material for sequencing was blood, either unsorted or a sorted T cell fraction (not recorded which). The receptors here all came from a human donor who was either an allogeneic HSCT recipient or a stem cell or donor lymphocyte infusion donor (not recorded which). It is not recorded whose cells these are; they may come from a transplant donor.

The sample holds a few counts of this clonotype. The rearrangement links TRBV6-6 to TRBJ2-1; perhaps TRBD1 as D (6 bases). Germline V gene lookup returns CDR1 MNHNY and CDR2 SVGAGI (reference sequence). Trimming pared 0 bases from V and 0 bases from J, leaving 18 bases between. The CDR3 covers 19 residues. CDR3 amino acids: CASSYSGVGTLSSYNEQFF. CDR3 nucleotide sequence: TGTGCCAGCAGTTACTCGGGTGTTGGGACATTGAGCTCCTACAATGAGCAGTTCTTC.

The chain is built from TRBV12-3 or TRBV12-4 and TRBJ2-1; D is unresolved. Trimming took off 7 bases at V and 3 bases at J, with 13 bases between the two ends. The CDR3 is 14 amino acids. CDR3 amino acids: CASTPSPVYNEQFF. The CDR3 coding sequence is TGTGCCAGCACCCCGTCCCCGGTCTACAATGAGCAGTTCTTC.

This clonotype was counted a few times. The J gene is TRBJ2-3, the V gene TRBV14; 10 bases match TRBD2. Germline values: CDR1 SGHDN, CDR2 FVKESK. This CDR3 spans 16 amino acids. V shed 2 bases, J shed 8 bases, and the junction held 10 bases outside the gene matches. This chain's CDR3 is CASSQLTSGPKGTQYF. The DNA of the CDR3 is TGTGCCAGCAGCCAATTGACTAGCGGGCCCAAGGGTACGCAGTATTTT. Using reference TRBV14 and TRBJ2-3 for the parts outside the CDR3, the full variable domain is EAGVTQFPSHSVIEKGQTVTLRCDPISGHDNLYWYRRVMGKEIKFLLHFVKESKQDESGMPNNRFLAERTGGTYSTLKVQPAELEDSGVYFCASSQLTSGPKGTQYFGPGTRLTVL.

There are many counts of this clonotype. The CDR3 region has the DNA TGTGCCAGCAGCCACTATAGCAATCAGCCCCAGCATTTT. Protein product: CASSHYSNQPQHF. The chain has TRBV27 and TRBJ1-5; D remains ambiguous. This CDR3 is 13 amino acids long. V was pared by 6 bases and J by 0 bases, with 6 bases between. Looked up from germline, CDR1 is MNHEY and CDR2 is SMNVEV (reference sequence).

This rearrangement joins TRBV14 to TRBJ2-3, with D uncertain. V was pared by 3 bases and J by 0 bases, with 19 bases between. Germline-derived CDR1 and CDR2 are SGHDN and FVKESK. The CDR3 contains 18 residues. The CDR3: CASSQLPDAVLSTDTQYF. CDR3 DNA: TGTGCCAGCAGCCAGCTCCCAGACGCAGTTCTTAGCACAGATACGCAGTATTTT.

A few counts support this clonotype. The chain is built from TRBV27 and TRBJ2-1; possible D gene TRBD2, 6 bases. V lost 8 bases, J lost 8 bases, and 19 bases lay in between. The length of the CDR3 is 14 residues. Germline values: CDR1 MNHEY, CDR2 SMNVEV (reference sequence). The CDR3 loop reads CASGVSRRGDEQFF. CDR3 nucleotide sequence: TGTGCCAGCGGAGTATCCCGGAGGGGCGATGAGCAGTTCTTC.

This clonotype was detected ten times or more. The chain links TRBV7-9 to TRBJ1-3, with D uncertain. Looked up from germline, CDR1 is SEHNR and CDR2 is FQNEAQ (reference sequence). Between the trimmed V and J ends, which lost 1 base and 0 bases, there was a span of 7 bases. The CDR3 loop spans 15 amino acids. The CDR3 loop is CASSLGEGSGNTIYF. For the CDR3, the DNA is TGTGCCAGCAGCTTAGGTGAGGGCTCTGGAAACACCATATATTTT.

The rearrangement uses TRBV4-1 and TRBJ2-7, with TRBD1 matching 8 bases. V shed 2 bases, J shed 1 base, and the junction held 7 bases outside the gene matches. The germline V gene encodes CDR1 MGHRA and CDR2 YSYEKL. The CDR3 spans 16 residues. CDR3 loop: CASSQRDQGASYEQYF. CDR3 in DNA: TGCGCCAGCAGCCAAAGGGATCAGGGGGCGTCCTACGAGCAGTACTTC.

This clonotype occurred many times. V gene TRBV12-3 or TRBV12-4 combines with J gene TRBJ1-1, with unresolved D. This CDR3 spans 15 amino acids. Trimming took 6 bases from V and 1 from J, leaving 15 bases between them. The CDR3 DNA sequence: TGTGCCAGCAGCCCCCTCGAGGGTCGGAACACTGAAGCTTTCTTT. As protein: CASSPLEGRNTEAFF.

This clonotype was seen repeatedly, ten times or more. The chain links TRBV7-9 to TRBJ1-1, with D possibly being TRBD1 (5 bases). Trimming pared 3 bases from V and 0 bases from J, leaving 8 bases between. The germline V gene has CDR1 SEHNR and CDR2 FQNEAQ (reference sequence). There are 14 residues in the CDR3. The CDR3 DNA is TGTGCCAGCAGCTTCGGGGGAATGAACACTGAAGCTTTCTTT. Protein: CASSFGGMNTEAFF.

The chain employs TRBV18 and TRBJ1-4; D unclear. CDR1 KGHSH and CDR2 LQKENI come from the germline V gene. There are 14 residues in the CDR3. Trimming took off 0 bases at V and 4 bases at J, with 6 bases between the two ends. The CDR3 loop reads CASSPPISNEKLFF. CDR3 bases: TGTGCCAGCTCACCACCGATCAGTAATGAAAAACTGTTTTTT.

This chain uses TRBV10-3 with TRBJ2-7, with 9 bases matching TRBD1. The CDR3 runs 18 residues. CDR1 ENHRY and CDR2 SYGVKD come from the germline V gene. V lost 6 bases, J lost 4 bases, and 19 bases stayed unmatched. The CDR3 DNA is TGTGCCATCAGCGGGGGCCCATCACAGGGGGCGCCCCAATACGAGCAGTACTTC. As protein: CAISGGPSQGAPQYEQYF.

This clonotype was seen at least ten times. The gene calls are TRBV30 and TRBJ1-5; D call uncertain. The CDR3 has 13 residues. Germline lookup yields CDR1 GTSNPN and CDR2 SVGIG (reference sequence). Trimming removed 0 bases from V and 5 bases from J, with 8 bases in between. CDR3 nucleotides: TGTGCCTGGAGTGTCGGTTTTGATCAGCCCCAGCATTTT. Translated, it gives CAWSVGFDQPQHF.

The gene calls are TRBV7-3 and TRBJ2-2; TRBD2 matches at 7 bases. CDR1 and CDR2 (germline): SGHTA, FQGTGA. J gave up 4 bases and V 2 bases, and 13 bases lay outside the gene matches. This CDR3 is 18 amino acids long. The CDR3 DNA reads as TGTGCCAGCAGCTTATTCCCCCGTCGAGCGGGAAGCACCGGGGAGCTGTTTTTT. Protein sequence: CASSLFPRRAGSTGELFF.

In this sample, this clonotype turned up a few times. The V gene is TRBV5-1, the J gene TRBJ2-1; D ambiguous. The CDR3 length is 14 residues. Per the germline V gene, CDR1 is SGHRS and CDR2 is YFSETQ. Trimming shortened V by 0 bases and J by 7 bases, and 11 bases separated the two germline ends. This CDR3 is CASSLEDFLNEQFF. The CDR3 coding sequence is TGCGCCAGCAGCTTGGAAGATTTTCTTAATGAGCAGTTCTTC.

This clonotype was counted ten times or more. V gene TRBV3-1 combines with J gene TRBJ2-1; 11 positions agree with TRBD2. The germline V gene encodes CDR1 LGHDT and CDR2 YNNKEL (reference sequence). The V gene end was trimmed by 0 bases and the J gene end by 9 bases; junction bases not matched to a gene: 10. This CDR3 is built from 17 residues. The CDR3 DNA follows: TGTGCCAGCAGCCAAGAGCTAGCGGGAGGCCCCAGCGGTGAGCAGTTCTTC. Amino acid sequence: CASSQELAGGPSGEQFF.

This clonotype was seen a handful of times. The chain has TRBV10-1 and TRBJ1-2; D may be TRBD1 (5 bases). The CDR3 extends over 14 amino acids. Per the germline V gene, CDR1 is WNHNN and CDR2 is SYGVQD (reference sequence). V was trimmed by 8 bases and J by 4 bases, leaving 17 bases between them. CDR3 sequence (DNA): TGCGCCAGCTGCCGGGACTCAGGGCTCTATGGCTACACCTTC. It specifies CASCRDSGLYGYTF.

The chain uses TRBV20-1 and TRBJ2-3; TRBD2 matches 12 bases. The germline gives CDR1 DFQATT, CDR2 SNEGSKA (reference sequence). CDR3 size: 15 residues. V shed 6 bases and J 0 bases; nucleotides not matched to a gene: 4. The CDR3 region has the DNA TGCAGTGCCTGGACTAGCGGGACTAGCACAGATACGCAGTATTTT. Its protein is CSAWTSGTSTDTQYF.

This chain uses TRBV6-5 with TRBJ2-1, with TRBD2 as a possible D gene (5 bases). The germline gives CDR1 MNHEY, CDR2 SVGAGI. Trimming cost V 4 bases and J 5 bases, with 15 bases left between them. The CDR3 consists of 15 residues. The CDR3 region is CASSSDYVPNNEQFF. The CDR3 DNA reads TGTGCCAGCAGTTCCGACTACGTACCCAACAATGAGCAGTTCTTC.

The sample holds many counts of this clonotype. The CDR3 region is CASSLEKGTGNTEAFF. CDR3 DNA sequence: TGCGCCAGCAGCTTGGAAAAAGGGACAGGGAACACTGAAGCTTTCTTT. The V call is TRBV5-1, the J call TRBJ1-1, with TRBD1 matching over 8 bases. Germline values: CDR1 SGHRS, CDR2 YFSETQ. The CDR3 is 16 residues long. The V and J ends lost 0 bases and 1 base, in that order; junction bases with no gene match: 5.

This clonotype turned up a few times. The chain recombines TRBV7-9 with TRBJ1-1; unclear D gene. Trimming left V 7 bases short and J 1 base short, with 13 bases between. CDR3 size: 14 residues. Germline loops: CDR1 SEHNR, CDR2 FQNEAQ (reference sequence). The CDR3 coding sequence is TGTGCCAGCACCATCTCACAGCAGAACACTGAAGCTTTCTTT. Translated, it gives CASTISQQNTEAFF.

This clonotype was observed at least ten times. This sequence joins TRBV20-1 and TRBJ2-1; TRBD2 matches 8 bases. J lost 5 bases, V lost 6 bases, and 18 bases had no gene match. The CDR3 runs to 17 residues. Germline-derived CDR1 and CDR2 are DFQATT and SNEGSKA (reference sequence). In nucleotides, the CDR3 is TGCAGTGCCTTCACTGACCCCGGGGGACTAGAAAACAATGAGCAGTTCTTC. Its translation is CSAFTDPGGLENNEQFF.

This clonotype was counted only a few times. This sequence joins TRBV12-3 or TRBV12-4 and TRBJ2-6; D is uncertain. The ends were cut back, 4 bases at V and 2 bases at J, with 0 bases in the middle. CDR3 size: 12 residues. In nucleotides, the CDR3 is TGTGCCAGCAGTTCTGGGGCCAACGTCCTGACTTTC. It codes for CASSSGANVLTF.

By sample share, this clonotype is medium-sized. The rearrangement uses TRBV27 and TRBJ1-1, with 9 nucleotides matching TRBD1. The CDR3 loop spans 15 amino acids. Unmatched junction bases numbered 5, after V lost 2 bases and J lost 4 bases. CDR1 is MNHEY and CDR2 is SMNVEV in the germline V gene (reference sequence). The CDR3 DNA follows: TGTGCCAGCAGTTTAAAGGGGACAGGGTTCACTGAAGCTTTCTTT. The encoded protein is CASSLKGTGFTEAFF.

The CDR3 region has the DNA TGTGCCAGCAGTCCACCTTGGGGGCGGGCCCCTTCCTACAATGAGCAGTTCTTC. Translating gives CASSPPWGRAPSYNEQFF. This sequence joins TRBV25-1 and TRBJ2-1; D possibly corresponds to TRBD1 (6 bases). CDR1 is MGHDK and CDR2 is SYGVNS in the germline V gene. The V end was cut by 5 bases, the J end by 1 base, with 21 bases between. This CDR3 spans 18 amino acids.

Ten or more counts support this clonotype. The junction does not match germline at one end; this may be a read error. The chain employs TRBV29-1 and TRBJ1-5, with TRBD1 as a possible D gene (6 bases). This CDR3 region has 15 residues. Germline V gene sequence: CDR1 SQVTM, CDR2 ANQGSEA. CDR3 residues: CSVEETGSGNQPQHF. DNA for the CDR3: TGCAGCGTGGAAGAAACAGGGTCTGGCAATCAGCCCCAGCATTTT.

The chain links TRBV24-1 to TRBJ2-1, with D possibly TRBD1 on 6 matching bases. Germline values: CDR1 KGHDR, CDR2 SFDVKD. The CDR3 consists of 17 residues. V shed 3 bases and J shed 4 bases, with 18 bases lying between them. The CDR3 reads CATSDGEQGPPYNEQFF. In nucleotides, the CDR3 is TGTGCCACCAGTGATGGGGAACAGGGACCCCCTTACAATGAGCAGTTCTTC.

In this sample, this clonotype turned up a few times. V and J are TRBV19 and TRBJ1-2; a weak D match, TRBD1 (5 bases). Germline V gene lookup returns CDR1 LNHDA and CDR2 SQIVND (reference sequence). The CDR3 loop spans 12 amino acids. V dropped 7 bases and J dropped 4 bases, with 10 bases sitting between them. The CDR3 nucleotides are TGTGCCAGTACGGGGGACCTCTATGGCTACACCTTC. Residues: CASTGDLYGYTF.